These T cell receptor beta chains were read from a single sample in a study of cytomegalovirus exposure and HLA in healthy donors. Produced via immunoSEQ multiplex PCR; TCRdb's table is partial and in-frame only. Here the sample table reports about 120,000 clones. Material for sequencing was PBMCs. These receptors were obtained from a man between 18 and 29 years old in good health and CMV-seronegative. Each CDR3 is given with its conserved first and last residue. Fields, in order: V gene, D gene, J gene, CDR3 DNA, CDR3 protein. A D gene is named only where the DNA matches it firmly.

v_call: TRBV28
d_call: TRBD2
j_call: TRBJ2-7
cdr3_nt: TGTGCCAGCAGACTAGCGGGAGGGAGCTACGAGCAGTACTTC
cdr3_aa: CASRLAGGSYEQYF

v_call: TRBV10-3
d_call: TRBD2
j_call: TRBJ2-1
cdr3_nt: TGTGCCATCAGTGAAACTAGCGGCCCTAATGAGCAGTTCTTC
cdr3_aa: CAISETSGPNEQFF

v_call: TRBV7-2
d_call: NA
j_call: TRBJ1-2
cdr3_nt: TGTGCCAGCAGCTTAGGCCTCCTCCGGGGTGGCTACACCTTC
cdr3_aa: CASSLGLLRGGYTF

v_call: TRBV4-1
d_call: NA
j_call: TRBJ2-7
cdr3_nt: TGCGCCAGCAGCCAGGGCCCGTGGAATTACGAGCAGTACTTC
cdr3_aa: CASSQGPWNYEQYF

v_call: TRBV27
d_call: NA
j_call: TRBJ1-4
cdr3_nt: TGTGCCAGCAGTAACAGGGTATCGGTCGAAAAACTGTTTTTT
cdr3_aa: CASSNRVSVEKLFF

v_call: TRBV18
d_call: NA
j_call: TRBJ2-1
cdr3_nt: TGTGCCAGCTCACCACTAGGGGCTGGGGACAATGAGCAGTTCTTC
cdr3_aa: CASSPLGAGDNEQFF

v_call: TRBV27
d_call: NA
j_call: TRBJ2-7
cdr3_nt: TGTGCCAGCAGTTTAGCCGACTACTACGAGCAGTACTTC
cdr3_aa: CASSLADYYEQYF

v_call: TRBV28
d_call: TRBD1
j_call: TRBJ1-5
cdr3_nt: TGTGCCAGCAGTTCCCCTGGGACAGGGGGTCAGCCCCAGCATTTT
cdr3_aa: CASSSPGTGGQPQHF

v_call: TRBV27
d_call: NA
j_call: TRBJ2-7
cdr3_nt: TGTGCCAGCAGTTCCCGGGATCTCTACGAGCAGTACTTC
cdr3_aa: CASSSRDLYEQYF

v_call: TRBV6-1
d_call: TRBD2
j_call: TRBJ2-3
cdr3_nt: TGTGCCAGCAGCTCACTAGCGGGAACAGATACGCAGTATTTT
cdr3_aa: CASSSLAGTDTQYF

v_call: TRBV9
d_call: NA
j_call: TRBJ2-1
cdr3_nt: TGTGCCAGCAGCCCTAGAGGCCTACTCAATGAGCAGTTCTTC
cdr3_aa: CASSPRGLLNEQFF

v_call: TRBV15
d_call: NA
j_call: TRBJ1-5
cdr3_nt: TGTGCCACCACCCAAAATAGCAATCAGCCCCAGCATTTT
cdr3_aa: CATTQNSNQPQHF

v_call: TRBV10-2
d_call: NA
j_call: TRBJ1-2
cdr3_nt: TGCGCCAGCAGTGAACCCTGGCAGGGTGAAGGCTACACCTTC
cdr3_aa: CASSEPWQGEGYTF

v_call: TRBV7-2
d_call: NA
j_call: TRBJ1-2
cdr3_nt: TGTGCCAGCAGCTTAGGAGAAGACTATGGCTACACCTTC
cdr3_aa: CASSLGEDYGYTF

v_call: TRBV15
d_call: TRBD1
j_call: TRBJ2-7
cdr3_nt: TGTGCCACCAGCGACGGGACAGGGGGGTACGAGCAGTACTTC
cdr3_aa: CATSDGTGGYEQYF

v_call: TRBV2
d_call: TRBD1
j_call: TRBJ1-2
cdr3_nt: TGTGCCAGCGAACCGGGACAGGGCCTTCATGGCTACACCTTC
cdr3_aa: CASEPGQGLHGYTF

v_call: TRBV5-5
d_call: NA
j_call: TRBJ2-4
cdr3_nt: TGTGCCAGCAGCGGAGTTTCCAAAAACATTCAGTACTTC
cdr3_aa: CASSGVSKNIQYF

v_call: TRBV5-4
d_call: NA
j_call: TRBJ1-4
cdr3_nt: TGTGCCAGCAGCTTGGGGACAGCTCCTTTCGAAAAACTGTTTTTT
cdr3_aa: CASSLGTAPFEKLFF

v_call: TRBV7-8
d_call: TRBD1
j_call: TRBJ1-5
cdr3_nt: TGTGCCAGCAGCTCTCAGGGGGTGAGCAATCAGCCCCAGCATTTT
cdr3_aa: CASSSQGVSNQPQHF

v_call: TRBV28
d_call: NA
j_call: TRBJ1-5
cdr3_nt: TGTGCCAGCAGACCCTGGACAGGCAATCAGCCCCAGCATTTT
cdr3_aa: CASRPWTGNQPQHF

v_call: TRBV5-1
d_call: NA
j_call: TRBJ1-2
cdr3_nt: TGCGCCAGCAAGCCCGGGGAGACAGCGGGCGGCTACACCTTC
cdr3_aa: CASKPGETAGGYTF

v_call: TRBV5-4
d_call: NA
j_call: TRBJ1-2
cdr3_nt: TGTGCCAGCAGCCCATCCGCGGCAGGCTACACCTTC
cdr3_aa: CASSPSAAGYTF

v_call: TRBV6-4
d_call: TRBD2
j_call: TRBJ2-5
cdr3_nt: TGTGCCAGCAGCCGGACGGCGGGAGATCAAGAGACCCAGTACTTC
cdr3_aa: CASSRTAGDQETQYF

v_call: TRBV2
d_call: TRBD1
j_call: TRBJ1-5
cdr3_nt: TGTGCCAGCAGTTTTGACAGGGGGCAACATCAGCCCCAGCATTTT
cdr3_aa: CASSFDRGQHQPQHF

v_call: TRBV5-1
d_call: TRBD1
j_call: TRBJ2-1
cdr3_nt: TGCGCCAGCAGCCCGGGACAGGGGTTGAGTGAGCAGTTCTTC
cdr3_aa: CASSPGQGLSEQFF

v_call: TRBV19
d_call: TRBD1
j_call: TRBJ1-1
cdr3_nt: TGTGCCAGTAGTTATGGACAGGGAAGTACTGAAGCTTTCTTT
cdr3_aa: CASSYGQGSTEAFF

v_call: TRBV6-5
d_call: NA
j_call: TRBJ2-2
cdr3_nt: TGTGCCAGCAGAACACAGGGTTACACCGGGGAGCTGTTTTTT
cdr3_aa: CASRTQGYTGELFF

v_call: TRBV7-9
d_call: TRBD1
j_call: TRBJ1-5
cdr3_nt: TGTGCCAGCAGCTTAGATCCCAGGGGGCCTGGCAATCAGCCCCAGCATTTT
cdr3_aa: CASSLDPRGPGNQPQHF

v_call: TRBV6-4
d_call: TRBD2
j_call: TRBJ2-1
cdr3_nt: TGTGCCAGCAGTACTAGCGGGGGGCCAGGGAATGAGCAGTTCTTC
cdr3_aa: CASSTSGGPGNEQFF

v_call: TRBV7-6
d_call: TRBD1
j_call: TRBJ2-2
cdr3_nt: TGTGCCAGCAGCTTTAGCCTCACCGACAGGGGGGCCGGGGAGCTGTTTTTT
cdr3_aa: CASSFSLTDRGAGELFF

v_call: TRBV19
d_call: TRBD1
j_call: TRBJ1-5
cdr3_nt: TGTGCCAGTAGTATAGATCGGACAGGTTTTAATCAGCCCCAGCATTTT
cdr3_aa: CASSIDRTGFNQPQHF

v_call: TRBV27
d_call: TRBD1
j_call: TRBJ2-3
cdr3_nt: TGTGCCAGCAGTTCTTGGACGGGACAGGGGACCACAGATACGCAGTATTTT
cdr3_aa: CASSSWTGQGTTDTQYF

v_call: TRBV19
d_call: TRBD2
j_call: TRBJ2-2
cdr3_nt: TGTGCCAGTACGAATCCCTCGGGACTAGCCGACACCGGGGAGCTGTTTTTT
cdr3_aa: CASTNPSGLADTGELFF

v_call: TRBV5-1
d_call: NA
j_call: TRBJ2-7
cdr3_nt: TGCGCCAGCAGCCACCTCGGGGCAGGGGCCGACGAGCAGTACTTC
cdr3_aa: CASSHLGAGADEQYF

v_call: TRBV4-1
d_call: TRBD1
j_call: TRBJ2-7
cdr3_nt: TGCGCCAGCAGCCCACCCGGGACAGCCTACGAGCAGTACTTC
cdr3_aa: CASSPPGTAYEQYF

v_call: TRBV27
d_call: TRBD2
j_call: TRBJ2-7
cdr3_nt: TGTGCCAGCAGTTCCCCACGGACTAGCGGGGCCTACGAGCAGTACTTC
cdr3_aa: CASSSPRTSGAYEQYF

v_call: TRBV6-5
d_call: NA
j_call: TRBJ2-3
cdr3_nt: TGTGCCAGCAGTCCCCACCCCCGGGATACGCAGTATTTT
cdr3_aa: CASSPHPRDTQYF

v_call: TRBV28
d_call: TRBD1
j_call: TRBJ2-7
cdr3_nt: TGTGCCAGCAGCCTTGGGACAGGGGGATCCTACGAGCAGTACTTC
cdr3_aa: CASSLGTGGSYEQYF

v_call: TRBV9
d_call: NA
j_call: TRBJ1-2
cdr3_nt: TGTGCCAGCAGCGACGCAGGACACCCCAGTAATGGCTACACCTTC
cdr3_aa: CASSDAGHPSNGYTF

v_call: TRBV9
d_call: NA
j_call: TRBJ1-5
cdr3_nt: TGTGCCAGCAGCCCCTCCGACGGAGTTAATCAGCCCCAGCATTTT
cdr3_aa: CASSPSDGVNQPQHF

v_call: TRBV7-9
d_call: TRBD1
j_call: TRBJ2-6
cdr3_nt: TGTGCCAGCAGCTTAAGGACAGGGGCTATACCCTCTGGGGCCAACGTCCTGACTTTC
cdr3_aa: CASSLRTGAIPSGANVLTF

v_call: TRBV4-2
d_call: TRBD2
j_call: TRBJ2-7
cdr3_nt: TGTGCCAGCAGCCAATTTTGGAGGGGGGGTGGACTAGCGACTTACGAGCAGTACTTC
cdr3_aa: CASSQFWRGGGLATYEQYF

v_call: TRBV29-1
d_call: NA
j_call: TRBJ1-1
cdr3_nt: TGCAGCGTTCTGGAGGCTCGGGACACTGAAGCTTTCTTT
cdr3_aa: CSVLEARDTEAFF

v_call: TRBV18
d_call: NA
j_call: TRBJ1-2
cdr3_nt: TGTGCCAGCTCACCAGCGGGGGGGGATGGCTACACCTTC
cdr3_aa: CASSPAGGDGYTF

v_call: TRBV28
d_call: TRBD2
j_call: TRBJ2-3
cdr3_nt: TGTGCCAGCAGTAGGTCTAGCGGAAACACAGATACGCAGTATTTT
cdr3_aa: CASSRSSGNTDTQYF

v_call: TRBV7-9
d_call: NA
j_call: TRBJ2-7
cdr3_nt: TGTGCCAGCAGTCAGGGAAACGAGCAGTACTTC
cdr3_aa: CASSQGNEQYF

v_call: TRBV27
d_call: NA
j_call: TRBJ2-2
cdr3_nt: TGTGCCAGCAGCCTAGGATCACTTATTGACACCGGGGAGCTGTTTTTT
cdr3_aa: CASSLGSLIDTGELFF

v_call: TRBV5-5
d_call: TRBD1
j_call: TRBJ2-3
cdr3_nt: TGTGCCAGCAGCTTGGGAACAGGGGGCACAGATACGCAGTATTTT
cdr3_aa: CASSLGTGGTDTQYF

v_call: TRBV28
d_call: NA
j_call: TRBJ1-1
cdr3_nt: TGTGCCAGCACAGGGTCCGTGAACACTGAAGCTTTCTTT
cdr3_aa: CASTGSVNTEAFF

v_call: TRBV5-1
d_call: TRBD1
j_call: TRBJ2-6
cdr3_nt: TGCGCCAGCAGCTTGGGGACAGGGACAGGGGCCAACGTCCTGACTTTC
cdr3_aa: CASSLGTGTGANVLTF